This entry describes one TCR beta chain. Its antigen is unidentified. V was clipped by 2 bases and J by 1 base; unmatched bases: 1. CDR3 length equals 14 residues. Germline V lookup: CDR1 MNHEY, CDR2 SVGAGI. This specimen comes from a study of identical twins. Template switching added a universal primer site; cDNA carried unique molecular identifiers. From the 5' RACE reads, TCRdb called clonotypes with MiXCR, one entry per CDR3 protein. The profile covers under 900,000 distinct CDR3 sequences, with 12% appearing a single time and 1.5% to 2% taken by the ten largest. Study-level findings and limits: Whereas memory repertoires showed no such difference, abundant cord blood beta clonotypes carried fewer insertions. Among monozygotic twins, out-of-frame TCR alpha sharing exceeded what models predicted.

The data were also submitted as part of a second study, on yellow fever vaccine responses in identical twins.

This sequence was found in a woman aged 18-30 years in good health. This rearrangement joins TRBV6-5 to TRBJ1-1; 7 positions agree with TRBD1. Sequenced sample: PBMCs. CDR3 sequence: CASSYEGANTEAFF. The CDR3 DNA sequence: TGTGCCAGCAGTTACGAGGGGGCGAACACTGAAGCTTTCTTT.